The 20 T cell receptor beta chains given below trace back to one sample, sequenced in a study of T cells expressing NK-cell markers. TCRdb reprocessed the 5' RACE reads, keeping one entry per CDR3 protein, no DNA. This repertoire comprises 150,000 to 160,000 distinct CDR3 sequences; its ten largest clones make up around 35%. The sample consisted of blood T cells: a sorted CD56 or NKG2C T cell subset, CD4+ or CD8+ T cells, or bulk PBMC T cells (not recorded which). The receptors derive from a woman aged 45-59 years in good health.

The chain joins TRBV20-1 to TRBJ2-3; the TCRdb call, TRBD1, lacks DNA for checking. Germline V lookup: CDR1 DFQATT, CDR2 SNEGSKA (reference sequence). The length of the CDR3 is 13 residues. CDR3 amino acids: CSAREGGTDTQYF.

V and J are TRBV5-4 and TRBJ2-7. Germline lookup yields CDR1 SGHNT and CDR2 YYREEE (reference sequence). CDR3 size: 13 residues. The chain's CDR3 is CASSLESLNEQYF.

The J gene is TRBJ1-5, the V gene TRBV21-1. TRBV21-1 is classified as a pseudogene. The CDR3 has 15 amino acids. The CDR3: CASSNRQDSNQPQHF.

The gene calls are TRBV6-5 and TRBJ2-1; the TRBD2 assignment by TCRdb is unverifiable without DNA. Germline V gives CDR1 MNHEY, CDR2 SVGAGI. This CDR3 contains 17 residues. The CDR3 region is CASSWSSGPRSYNEQFF.

This chain joins TRBV11-2 and TRBJ2-1; TCRdb selects TRBD1, and the lack of DNA leaves this call unchecked. In germline, CDR1 is SGHAT, CDR2 FQNNGV. This CDR3 region has 14 residues. The CDR3 region is CASSPKGGANEQFF.

The J gene is TRBJ2-2, the V gene TRBV12-3 or TRBV12-4. This CDR3 has 13 residues. The CDR3 loop is CASSLSVTGELFF.

The chain combines TRBV6-5 with TRBJ2-5; the D gene TCRdb calls, TRBD2, cannot be checked with no DNA. This CDR3 comprises 15 residues. Germline V gives CDR1 MNHEY, CDR2 SVGAGI. Here the CDR3 reads CASRLRTRSVETQYF.

The chain uses TRBV20-1 and TRBJ2-1; TCRdb reports TRBD2, a call that lacks DNA to check it against. Germline-derived CDR1 and CDR2 are DFQATT and SNEGSKA (reference sequence). The CDR3 runs 14 residues. The CDR3 is CSAKGWREGPEQFF.

V is TRBV5-6 and J is TRBJ1-2; with no DNA, the TCRdb D assignment of TRBD1 cannot be verified. The CDR3 is 13 amino acids. Germline loops: CDR1 SGHDT, CDR2 YYEEEE. This chain's CDR3 is CASSWGQGGGYTF. The variable domain in full, completed from reference TRBV5-6 and TRBJ1-2, reads DAGVTQSPTHLIKTRGQQVTLRCSPKSGHDTVSWYQQALGQGPQFIFQYYEEEERQRGNFPDRFSGHQFPNYSSELNVNALLLGDSALYLCASSWGQGGGYTFGSGTRLTVV.

The rearrangement joins TRBV5-1 to TRBJ2-1; TCRdb indicates TRBD2, and absent DNA this call remains unverified. This CDR3 is built from 16 residues. Germline V gives CDR1 SGHRS, CDR2 YFSETQ. The CDR3 loop reads CASSPLAGGTYNEQFF. Together with reference TRBV5-1 and TRBJ2-1, the CDR3 gives the full variable domain: KAGVTQTPRYLIKTRGQQVTLSCSPISGHRSVSWYQQTPGQGLQFLFEYFSETQRNKGNFPGRFSGRQFSNSRSEMNVSTLELGDSALYLCASSPLAGGTYNEQFFGPGTRLTVL.

The V and J genes are TRBV7-2 and TRBJ2-3; the D call of TRBD1 rests on TCRdb alone, since no DNA is present to check it. This CDR3 is 15 amino acids long. The germline CDR1 and CDR2 sequences are SGHTA and FQGNSA. The CDR3 region is CASSSKRPPGDTQYF.

This rearrangement joins TRBV20-1 to TRBJ2-7; the TCRdb D gene call, TRBD2, has no DNA to confirm it. Germline V lookup: CDR1 DFQATT, CDR2 SNEGSKA (reference sequence). The CDR3 consists of 15 residues. This CDR3 is CSARVQGHPIYEQYF.

V is TRBV25-1 and J is TRBJ1-1. Germline loops: CDR1 MGHDK, CDR2 SYGVNS. This CDR3 is built from 15 residues. The CDR3 spells CASSEVASPNTEAFF.

The rearrangement joins TRBV20-1 to TRBJ2-3; TCRdb designates TRBD1, a call that cannot be tested without DNA. Germline values: CDR1 DFQATT, CDR2 SNEGSKA (reference sequence). This CDR3 spans 12 amino acids. CDR3 region: CSALDSADTQYF.

CDR3 residues: CSATSGSKDEQFF. The genes are TRBV20-1 and TRBJ2-1; absent DNA, TCRdb's TRBD2 call cannot be checked. The CDR3 has 13 residues. Germline values: CDR1 DFQATT, CDR2 SNEGSKA (reference sequence).

This chain's CDR3 is CASSYGVRETQYF. The gene calls are TRBV6-2 or TRBV6-3 and TRBJ2-5; TCRdb lists TRBD2, though no DNA is available to test this call. The CDR3 is made up of 13 amino acids. Germline V gene data show CDR1 as MNHEY and CDR2 as SVGEGT.

CDR3 residues: CSARDISSYEQYF. The chain links TRBV20-1 to TRBJ2-7. Germline-derived CDR1 and CDR2 are DFQATT and SNEGSKA (reference sequence). This CDR3 is built from 13 residues.

The CDR3 sequence: CASRAGGGVAKNIQYF. V gene TRBV2 combines with J gene TRBJ2-4; no DNA is available, so the TRBD2 call from TCRdb remains unchecked. This CDR3 contains 16 residues. Germline CDR1 and CDR2: SNHLY and FYNNEI.

This chain links TRBV5-1 with TRBJ1-2; TCRdb designates TRBD1, a call that cannot be tested without DNA. Germline CDR1 and CDR2: SGHRS and YFSETQ. The CDR3 totals 17 residues. CDR3 region: CASSLEAGQGSFYGYTF.

This chain uses TRBV7-9 with TRBJ2-7; TCRdb gives TRBD2 as the D gene, but with no DNA this cannot be confirmed. Germline CDR1 reads SEHNR; CDR2 reads FQNEAQ (reference sequence). The CDR3 runs to 16 residues. The CDR3: CASSSGPGTPTYEQYF.